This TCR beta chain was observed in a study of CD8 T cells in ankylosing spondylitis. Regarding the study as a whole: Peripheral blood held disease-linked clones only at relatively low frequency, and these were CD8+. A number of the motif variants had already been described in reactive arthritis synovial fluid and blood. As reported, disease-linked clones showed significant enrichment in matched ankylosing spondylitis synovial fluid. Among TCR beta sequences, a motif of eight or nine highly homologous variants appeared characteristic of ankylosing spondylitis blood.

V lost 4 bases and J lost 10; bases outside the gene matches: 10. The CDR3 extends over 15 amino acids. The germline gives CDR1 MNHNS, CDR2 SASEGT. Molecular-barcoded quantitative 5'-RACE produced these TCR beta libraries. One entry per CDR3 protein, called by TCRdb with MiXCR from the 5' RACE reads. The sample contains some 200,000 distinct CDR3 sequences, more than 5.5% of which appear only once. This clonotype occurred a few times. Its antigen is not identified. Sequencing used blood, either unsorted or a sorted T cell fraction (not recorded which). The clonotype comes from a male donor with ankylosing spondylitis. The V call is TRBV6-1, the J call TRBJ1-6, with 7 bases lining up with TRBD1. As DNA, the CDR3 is TGTGCCAGCAGTGGGACCGACAGGGCGAAATCACCCCTCCACTTT. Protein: CASSGTDRAKSPLHF.